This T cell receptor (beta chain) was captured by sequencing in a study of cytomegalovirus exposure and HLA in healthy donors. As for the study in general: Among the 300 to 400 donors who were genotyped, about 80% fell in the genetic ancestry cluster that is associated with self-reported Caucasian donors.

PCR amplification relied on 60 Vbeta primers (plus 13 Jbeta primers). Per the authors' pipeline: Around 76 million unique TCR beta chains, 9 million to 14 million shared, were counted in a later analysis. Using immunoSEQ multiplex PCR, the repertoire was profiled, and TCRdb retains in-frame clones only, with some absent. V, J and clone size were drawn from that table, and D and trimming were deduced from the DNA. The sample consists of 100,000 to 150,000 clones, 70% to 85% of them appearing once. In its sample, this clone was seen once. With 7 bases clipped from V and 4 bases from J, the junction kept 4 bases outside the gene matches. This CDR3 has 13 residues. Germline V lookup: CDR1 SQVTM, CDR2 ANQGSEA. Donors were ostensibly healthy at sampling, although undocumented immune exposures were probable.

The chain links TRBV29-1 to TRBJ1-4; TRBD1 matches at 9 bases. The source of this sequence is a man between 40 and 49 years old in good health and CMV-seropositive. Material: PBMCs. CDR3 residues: CSGGTGNNEKLFF. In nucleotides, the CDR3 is TGCAGCGGTGGGACAGGGAATAATGAAAAACTGTTTTTT. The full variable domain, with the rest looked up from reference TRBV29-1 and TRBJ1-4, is SAVISQKPSRDICQRGTSLTIQCQVDSQVTMMFWYRQQPGQSLTLIATANQGSEATYESGFVIDKFPISRPNLTFSTLTVSNMSPEDSSIYLCSGGTGNNEKLFFGSGTQLSVL.